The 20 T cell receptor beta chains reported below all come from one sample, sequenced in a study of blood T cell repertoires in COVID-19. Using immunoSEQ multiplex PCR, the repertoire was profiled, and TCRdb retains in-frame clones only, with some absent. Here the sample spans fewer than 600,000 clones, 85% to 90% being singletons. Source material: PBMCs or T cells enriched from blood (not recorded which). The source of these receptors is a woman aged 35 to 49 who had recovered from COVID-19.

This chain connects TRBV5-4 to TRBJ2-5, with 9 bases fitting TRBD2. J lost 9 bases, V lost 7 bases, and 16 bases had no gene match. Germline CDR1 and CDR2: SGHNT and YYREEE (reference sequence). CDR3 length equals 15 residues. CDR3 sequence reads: CASSLASREGGAQYF. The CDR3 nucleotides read TGTGCCAGCTCCCTAGCGTCGCGGGAGGGAGGGGCCCAGTACTTC.

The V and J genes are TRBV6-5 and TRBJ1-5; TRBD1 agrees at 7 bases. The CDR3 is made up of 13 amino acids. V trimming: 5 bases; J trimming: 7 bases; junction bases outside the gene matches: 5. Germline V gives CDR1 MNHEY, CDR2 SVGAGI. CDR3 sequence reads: CASSTYRGQPQHF. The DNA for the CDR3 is TGTGCCAGCAGTACCTACAGGGGCCAGCCCCAGCATTTT.

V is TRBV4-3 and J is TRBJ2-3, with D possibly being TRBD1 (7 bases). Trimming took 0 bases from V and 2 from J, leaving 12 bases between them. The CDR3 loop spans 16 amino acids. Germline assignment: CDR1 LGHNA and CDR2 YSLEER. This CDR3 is CASSQEGRGVTDTQYF. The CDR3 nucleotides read TGCGCCAGCAGCCAAGAGGGCAGGGGGGTCACAGATACGCAGTATTTT.

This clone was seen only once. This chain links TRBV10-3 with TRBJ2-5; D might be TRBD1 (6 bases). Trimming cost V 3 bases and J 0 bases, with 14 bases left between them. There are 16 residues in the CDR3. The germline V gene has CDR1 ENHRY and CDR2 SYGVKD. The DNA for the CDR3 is TGTGCCATCAGTGAAACAGGGTTTTCTGACCAAGAGACCCAGTACTTC. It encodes CAISETGFSDQETQYF.

In nucleotides, the CDR3 is TGTGCCACCAGTGGAGGGTGGGAAAACACCATATATTTT. This encodes CATSGGWENTIYF. The rearrangement joins TRBV24-1 to TRBJ1-3; D is undetermined. V lost 5 bases and J lost 6, with 10 bases in between. The CDR3 is 13 amino acids. CDR1 is KGHDR and CDR2 is SFDVKD in the germline V gene.

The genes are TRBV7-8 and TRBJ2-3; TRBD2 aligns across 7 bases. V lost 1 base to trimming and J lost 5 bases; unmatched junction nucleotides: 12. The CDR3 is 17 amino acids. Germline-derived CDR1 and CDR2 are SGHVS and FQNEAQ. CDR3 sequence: CASSLGAGAGLRDTQYF. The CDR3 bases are TGTGCCAGCAGCTTAGGGGCAGGAGCGGGATTGCGAGATACGCAGTATTTT.

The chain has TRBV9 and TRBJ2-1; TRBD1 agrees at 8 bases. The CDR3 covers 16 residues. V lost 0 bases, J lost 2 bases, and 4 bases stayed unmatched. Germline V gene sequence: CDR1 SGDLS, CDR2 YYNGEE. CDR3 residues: CASSVEDRATYNEQFF. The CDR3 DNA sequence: TGTGCCAGCAGCGTAGAGGACAGGGCAACCTACAATGAGCAGTTCTTC. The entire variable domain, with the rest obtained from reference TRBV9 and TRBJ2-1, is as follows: DSGVTQTPKHLITATGQRVTLRCSPRSGDLSVYWYQQSLDQGLQFLIQYYNGEERAKGNILERFSAQQFPDLHSELNLSSLELGDSALYFCASSVEDRATYNEQFFGPGTRLTVL.

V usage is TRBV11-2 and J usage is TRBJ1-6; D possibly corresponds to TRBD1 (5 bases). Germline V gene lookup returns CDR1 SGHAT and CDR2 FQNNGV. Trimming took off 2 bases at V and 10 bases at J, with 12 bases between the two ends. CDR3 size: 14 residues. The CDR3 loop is CASSLIGGKSPLHF. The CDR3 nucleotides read TGTGCCAGCAGCTTAATTGGGGGGAAGTCACCCCTCCACTTT.

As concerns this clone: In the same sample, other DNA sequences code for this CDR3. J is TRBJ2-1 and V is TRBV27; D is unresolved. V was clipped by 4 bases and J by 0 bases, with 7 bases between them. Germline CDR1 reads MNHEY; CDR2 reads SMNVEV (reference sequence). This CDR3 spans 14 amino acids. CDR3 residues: CASSSRSSYNEQFF. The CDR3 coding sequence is TGTGCCAGCAGTTCCCGTTCCTCCTACAATGAGCAGTTCTTC.

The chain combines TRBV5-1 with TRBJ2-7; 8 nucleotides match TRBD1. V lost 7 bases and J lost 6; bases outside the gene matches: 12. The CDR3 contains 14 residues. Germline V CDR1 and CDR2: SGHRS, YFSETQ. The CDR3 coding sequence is TGCGCCAGCGAAAGTCAGGGGGCGGCGGGCGAGCAGTACTTC. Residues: CASESQGAAGEQYF.

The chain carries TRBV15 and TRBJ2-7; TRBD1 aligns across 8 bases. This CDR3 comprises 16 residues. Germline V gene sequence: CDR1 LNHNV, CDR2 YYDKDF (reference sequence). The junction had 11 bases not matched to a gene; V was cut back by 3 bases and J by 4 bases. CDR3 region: CATSSGTGTGYYEQYF. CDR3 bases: TGTGCCACCAGCAGCGGAACCGGGACAGGTTATTACGAGCAGTACTTC.

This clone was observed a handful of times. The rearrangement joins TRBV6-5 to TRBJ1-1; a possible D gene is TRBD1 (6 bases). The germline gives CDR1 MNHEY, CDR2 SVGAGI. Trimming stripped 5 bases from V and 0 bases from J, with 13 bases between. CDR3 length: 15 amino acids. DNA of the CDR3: TGTGCCAGCAGTACTACGGGACACCTGAACACTGAAGCTTTCTTT. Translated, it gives CASSTTGHLNTEAFF.

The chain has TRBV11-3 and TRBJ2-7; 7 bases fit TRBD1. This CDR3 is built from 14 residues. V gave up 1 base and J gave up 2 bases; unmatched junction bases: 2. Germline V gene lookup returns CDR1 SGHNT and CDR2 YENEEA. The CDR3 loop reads CASSLGQGAYEQYF. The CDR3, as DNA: TGTGCCAGCAGCTTAGGACAGGGCGCCTACGAGCAGTACTTC.

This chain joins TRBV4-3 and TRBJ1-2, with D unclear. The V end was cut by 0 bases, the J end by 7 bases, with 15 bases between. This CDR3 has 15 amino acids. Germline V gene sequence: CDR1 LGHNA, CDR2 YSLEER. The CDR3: CASSQDPPAGGGYTF. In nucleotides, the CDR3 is TGCGCCAGCAGCCAAGACCCGCCAGCCGGCGGTGGCTACACCTTC.

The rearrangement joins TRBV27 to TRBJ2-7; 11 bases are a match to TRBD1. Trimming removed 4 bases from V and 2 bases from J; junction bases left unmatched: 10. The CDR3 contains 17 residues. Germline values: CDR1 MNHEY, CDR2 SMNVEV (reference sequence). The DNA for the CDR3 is TGTGCCAGCAGTTCCCACCCAGGGACAGGGGGGGCCTACGAGCAGTACTTC. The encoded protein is CASSSHPGTGGAYEQYF.

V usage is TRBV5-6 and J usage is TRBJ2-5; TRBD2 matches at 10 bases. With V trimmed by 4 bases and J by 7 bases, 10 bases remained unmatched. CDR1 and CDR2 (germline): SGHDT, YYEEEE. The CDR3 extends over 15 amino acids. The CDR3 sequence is CASSPRAGGAATQYF. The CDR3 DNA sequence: TGTGCCAGCAGCCCTCGAGCGGGAGGGGCGGCGACCCAGTACTTC. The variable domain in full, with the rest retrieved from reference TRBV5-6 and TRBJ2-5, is DAGVTQSPTHLIKTRGQQVTLRCSPKSGHDTVSWYQQALGQGPQFIFQYYEEEERQRGNFPDRFSGHQFPNYSSELNVNALLLGDSALYLCASSPRAGGAATQYFGPGTRLLVL.

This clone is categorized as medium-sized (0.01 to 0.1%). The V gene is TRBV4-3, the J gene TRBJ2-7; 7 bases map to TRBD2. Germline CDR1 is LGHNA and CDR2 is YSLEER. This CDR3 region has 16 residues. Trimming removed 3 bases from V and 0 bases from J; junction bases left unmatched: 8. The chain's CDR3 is CASSHDQRGNSYEQYF. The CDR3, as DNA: TGCGCCAGCAGCCATGATCAGCGGGGAAACTCCTACGAGCAGTACTTC.

The CDR3 coding sequence is TGTGCCATCAGGGGGCCGGGACCTAAGGGGGACGAGCAGTACTTC. Encoded protein: CAIRGPGPKGDEQYF. V gene TRBV10-3 combines with J gene TRBJ2-7; D is perhaps TRBD1 (6 bases). This CDR3 is 15 amino acids long. V was shortened by 6 bases and J by 5 bases, with 20 bases between the two germline ends. Germline values: CDR1 ENHRY, CDR2 SYGVKD.

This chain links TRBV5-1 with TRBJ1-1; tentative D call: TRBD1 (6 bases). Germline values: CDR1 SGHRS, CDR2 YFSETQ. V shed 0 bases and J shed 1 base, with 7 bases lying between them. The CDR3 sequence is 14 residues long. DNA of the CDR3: TGCGCCAGCAGCTTGGGGGGACAGAACACTGAAGCTTTCTTT. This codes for CASSLGGQNTEAFF.

The CDR3, as DNA: TGTGCCAGCAGTTCCAGCCGCACGATTGACAGGGCCCGCCAACCTAGCGAGAACACCGGGGAGCTGTTTTTT. Its translation is CASSSSRTIDRARQPSENTGELFF. The rearrangement uses TRBV11-2 and TRBJ2-2; perhaps TRBD1 as D (7 bases). Between the trimmed V and J ends, which lost 6 bases and 1 base, there was a span of 39 bases. In germline, CDR1 is SGHAT, CDR2 FQNNGV. The CDR3 has 24 amino acids.